What follows are 13 T cell receptor beta chains derived from one specimen sequenced in a study of cytomegalovirus exposure and HLA in healthy donors. Researchers ran the PCR with 60 Vbeta and 13 Jbeta primers. Profiling relied on immunoSEQ multiplex PCR, and the TCRdb table lists in-frame clones only, not all of them. The data show 270,000 or so clones, just over 85% seen once. Sequencing used PBMCs. Receptors were obtained from a man aged 35 to 55 in good health and CMV-seropositive.

CDR3 amino acids: CASSPQNNEQFF. The CDR3 DNA follows: TGTGCCAGCAGCCCACAGAACAATGAGCAGTTCTTC. V gene TRBV7-9 combines with J gene TRBJ2-1; the D is unclear. The germline CDR1 and CDR2 sequences are SEHNR and FQNEAQ (reference sequence). Trimming cost V 5 bases and J 5 bases, with 7 bases left between them. The CDR3 is 12 amino acids.

The gene calls are TRBV5-4 and TRBJ1-1; 10 bases align to TRBD1. Germline V gene sequence: CDR1 SGHNT, CDR2 YYREEE (reference sequence). CDR3 length equals 14 residues. The V gene end was trimmed by 4 bases and the J gene end by 5 bases; junction bases not matched to a gene: 5. The chain's CDR3 is CASSRQGAETEAFF. CDR3 in DNA: TGTGCCAGCAGCCGACAGGGGGCGGAAACTGAAGCTTTCTTT.

This clone was picked up one time. The chain employs TRBV7-2 and TRBJ2-1; D is possibly TRBD1 (6 bases). V shed 2 bases and J shed 6 bases, with 8 bases lying between them. This CDR3 has 13 amino acids. Germline V gene lookup returns CDR1 SGHTA and CDR2 FQGNSA. CDR3 DNA sequence: TGTGCCAGCAGCTTAAGCAGGGGCAATGAGCAGTTCTTC. Protein sequence: CASSLSRGNEQFF.

This rearrangement joins TRBV6-4 to TRBJ2-7, with D possibly matching TRBD1 (5 bases). V was pared by 8 bases and J by 3 bases, with 17 bases between. The CDR3 runs to 14 residues. Germline CDR1 reads MRHNA; CDR2 reads SNTAGT. CDR3 nucleotide sequence: TGTGCCAGCGGACGGTACAGGACCCGCTACGAGCAGTACTTC. Protein: CASGRYRTRYEQYF.

The chain recombines TRBV7-9 with TRBJ1-5, with no clear D. This CDR3 contains 13 residues. The V end lost 5 bases, the J end lost 1 base, and 6 bases lay between the germline ends. Germline CDR1 reads SEHNR; CDR2 reads FQNEAQ (reference sequence). CDR3 loop: CASSPVSNQPQHF. CDR3 coding DNA: TGTGCCAGCAGCCCCGTCAGCAATCAGCCCCAGCATTTT. The full variable domain, in which reference TRBV7-9 and TRBJ1-5 provide the parts outside the CDR3, is DTGVSQNPRHKITKRGQNVTFRCDPISEHNRLYWYRQTLGQGPEFLTYFQNEAQLEKSRLLSDRFSAERPKGSFSTLEIQRTEQGDSAMYLCASSPVSNQPQHFGDGTRLSIL.

The chain has TRBV5-4 and TRBJ2-5; TRBD2 aligns across 7 bases. V was pared by 4 bases and J by 4 bases, with 4 bases of the junction left unmatched. This CDR3 contains 13 residues. The germline gives CDR1 SGHNT, CDR2 YYREEE (reference sequence). CDR3 coding DNA: TGTGCCAGCAGCCGGGGCGGGGGAGAGACCCAGTACTTC. Translated: CASSRGGGETQYF.

Only one count was recorded for this clone. The chain uses TRBV7-9 and TRBJ1-2; D possibly corresponds to TRBD1 (5 bases). Per the germline V gene, CDR1 is SEHNR and CDR2 is FQNEAQ (reference sequence). The CDR3 contains 16 residues. V was cut by 5 bases and J by 7 bases, with 23 bases left in between. CDR3 DNA: TGTGCCAGCAGCACCCCCCGGGGGGGTATAAAGGGTGGCTACACCTTC. It codes for CASSTPRGGIKGGYTF.

This chain links TRBV7-3 with TRBJ2-2; TRBD2 is a possible D gene (7 bases). The V gene lost 6 bases and the J gene lost 2 bases, with 19 bases spanning the gap. The CDR3 has 17 amino acids. Germline V lookup: CDR1 SGHTA, CDR2 FQGTGA. Here the CDR3 reads CASSFPKGGVNTGELFF. The DNA of the CDR3 is TGTGCCAGCAGTTTCCCCAAGGGGGGGGTTAACACCGGGGAGCTGTTTTTT.

V usage is TRBV10-1 and J usage is TRBJ2-3, with a weak D call TRBD2 (6 bases). CDR1 is WNHNN, CDR2 SYGVQD, per germline (reference sequence). V lost 7 bases and J lost 0, with 23 bases in between. This CDR3 region has 18 residues. The CDR3 protein is CASIGGTPGRGSTDTQYF. For the CDR3, the DNA is TGCGCCAGCATTGGCGGGACCCCGGGACGGGGGAGCACAGATACGCAGTATTTT.

The chain employs TRBV4-2 and TRBJ2-5; the D gene is possibly TRBD2 (7 bases). The V gene lost 4 bases and the J gene lost 3 bases, with 18 bases spanning the gap. The CDR3 consists of 16 residues. Per the germline V gene, CDR1 is LGHNA and CDR2 is YNFKEQ. CDR3 sequence reads: CASSPSGGRNEETQYF. Written as DNA, the CDR3 is TGTGCCAGCAGCCCCTCCGGGGGGCGCAACGAAGAGACCCAGTACTTC.

This clone was observed once. The chain uses TRBV28 and TRBJ2-7, with 9 bases aligning to TRBD1. CDR1 and CDR2 (germline): MDHEN, SYDVKM. The V segment lost 6 bases and the J segment 5 bases; nucleotides outside the gene matches: 8. There are 14 residues in the CDR3. This CDR3 is CASRPPGQGNEQYF. The DNA of the CDR3 is TGTGCCAGCAGACCACCGGGACAGGGTAACGAGCAGTACTTC.

The rearrangement links TRBV5-1 to TRBJ2-1, with 11 bases fitting TRBD2. This CDR3 spans 15 amino acids. Germline lookup yields CDR1 SGHRS and CDR2 YFSETQ. The junction had 7 bases not matched to a gene; V was cut back by 2 bases and J by 9 bases. The CDR3 loop is CASSLLAGDFGEQFF. The DNA of the CDR3 is TGCGCCAGCAGCTTACTAGCGGGAGACTTCGGTGAGCAGTTCTTC.

The rearrangement uses TRBV13 and TRBJ1-2; 8 nucleotides agree with TRBD1. The germline CDR1 and CDR2 sequences are PRHDT and FYEKMQ (reference sequence). The CDR3 length is 14 residues. V trimming: 1 base; J trimming: 6 bases; junction bases outside the gene matches: 4. This CDR3 is CASSLAQGADGYTF. The DNA of the CDR3 is TGTGCCAGCAGCTTAGCCCAGGGGGCCGATGGCTACACCTTC.